This is a list of T cell receptor beta chains from one sample in a study of T cell responses to AZD1222 COVID-19 vaccine. Sequencing was performed with immunoSEQ multiplex PCR; in TCRdb, only in-frame clones are kept and a portion is missing. The sample gives around 160,000 clones, around four fifths of which show up once; less than 5% is in the top ten. The source material was peripheral blood, sampled on day 0 of MenACWY control vaccination. These receptors came from an adult in good health. Each CDR3 is given with its conserved first and last residue. The order of the fields is V gene, clone size, J gene, D gene, CDR3 protein, CDR3 DNA. A D gene is named only where the DNA matches it firmly. For some rows the clone size is stated as once, few or many, or as a class when expanded; others skip it.

TRBV19,-,TRBJ2-1,-,CASSMDRGSYNEQFF,TGTGCCAGTAGTATGGATAGGGGATCGTACAATGAGCAGTTCTTC
TRBV5-1,-,TRBJ1-6,-,CASSLEGGNSPLHF,TGCGCCAGCAGCTTGGAAGGGGGGAATTCACCCCTCCACTTT
TRBV6-5,-,TRBJ2-7,-,CASSSSRSATYEQYF,TGTGCCAGCAGTTCCAGCCGGAGCGCCACCTACGAGCAGTACTTC
TRBV14,-,TRBJ1-2,-,CASSQVPDITYTF,TGTGCCAGCAGCCAAGTCCCGGACATCACCTACACCTTC
TRBV23-1,-,TRBJ2-5,-,CASRPKENRDETQYF,TGCGCCAGCAGGCCCAAAGAAAACAGGGATGAGACCCAGTACTTC
TRBV7-9,many,TRBJ1-4,-,CASSFRQDPEKLFF,TGTGCCAGCAGCTTCAGACAGGATCCTGAAAAACTGTTTTTT
TRBV5-1,-,TRBJ1-4,-,CASSLEVRDEKLFF,TGCGCCAGCAGCTTGGAAGTAAGAGACGAAAAACTGTTTTTT
TRBV6-5,once,TRBJ2-3,-,CASRLGSTDTQYF,TGTGCCAGCCGTTTGGGTTCCACAGATACGCAGTATTTT
TRBV18,-,TRBJ2-7,TRBD1,CASSLLPGQGGIGEQYF,TGTGCCAGCTCACTTCTCCCGGGACAGGGAGGTATAGGCGAGCAGTACTTC
TRBV19,-,TRBJ1-5,-,CASTTTLNVGPQHF,TGTGCCAGTACCACTACCCTCAACGTGGGGCCCCAGCATTTT
TRBV19,-,TRBJ1-3,-,CASKPLGGNTIYF,TGTGCCAGTAAGCCACTCGGAGGAAACACCATATATTTT
TRBV5-8,-,TRBJ1-2,TRBD1,CASSLATGSGYTF,TGTGCCAGCAGCTTGGCGACAGGGAGCGGCTACACCTTC
TRBV2,-,TRBJ2-2,-,CASSESWYTGELFF,TGTGCCAGCAGTGAATCTTGGTACACCGGGGAGCTGTTTTTT
TRBV3-1/TRBV3-2,few,TRBJ2-3,-,CASSYETDTQYF,TGTGCCAGCAGTTATGAGACAGATACGCAGTATTTT
TRBV7-9,once,TRBJ1-2,TRBD1,CASRYDRGRGSGYTF,TGTGCCAGCAGGTACGACAGGGGGCGAGGATCTGGCTACACCTTC
TRBV19,-,TRBJ1-5,-,CASSIVGRRGQPQHF,TGTGCCAGTAGTATAGTAGGAAGAAGGGGTCAGCCCCAGCATTTT
TRBV9,-,TRBJ2-3,-,CASSVDVDTQYF,TGTGCCAGCAGCGTAGATGTTGATACGCAGTATTTT
TRBV18,-,TRBJ2-7,-,CASSQTTGQGYEQYF,TGTGCCAGCTCACAAACGACAGGTCAAGGCTACGAGCAGTACTTC
TRBV7-9,-,TRBJ1-4,TRBD1,CASSPPTGVGKLFF,TGTGCCAGCAGCCCACCCACAGGGGTGGGAAAACTGTTTTTT
TRBV27,-,TRBJ1-1,-,CASSIRQSTEAFF,TGTGCCAGCAGTATAAGACAGAGTACTGAAGCTTTCTTT
TRBV6-5,-,TRBJ1-1,-,CASSYSGTNTEAFF,TGTGCCAGCAGTTACAGCGGGACGAACACTGAAGCTTTCTTT
TRBV9,-,TRBJ2-3,-,CASSAGGSGGTDTQYF,TGTGCCAGCAGCGCAGGGGGGAGCGGGGGCACAGATACGCAGTATTTT
TRBV4-1,few,TRBJ2-3,-,CASSRGTKFTDTQYF,TGCGCCAGCAGCCGAGGAACAAAATTCACAGATACGCAGTATTTT
TRBV29-1,-,TRBJ1-2,-,CSVEEGAYGYTF,TGCAGCGTTGAAGAAGGGGCTTATGGCTACACCTTC
TRBV3-1/TRBV3-2,-,TRBJ2-7,-,CASSHRSGAYEQYF,TGTGCCAGCAGCCATCGGTCAGGGGCCTACGAGCAGTACTTC
TRBV5-1,-,TRBJ2-3,TRBD2,CASSYIAGTITDTQYF,TGCGCCAGCAGTTACATAGCGGGGACCATCACAGATACGCAGTATTTT
TRBV5-1,-,TRBJ1-2,TRBD1,CASSSWGQGASNYGYTF,TGCGCCAGCAGCTCATGGGGACAGGGGGCTTCGAACTATGGCTACACCTTC
TRBV7-2,-,TRBJ2-5,-,CASSLASGAGQETQYF,TGTGCCAGCAGCTTAGCGTCCGGGGCTGGGCAAGAGACCCAGTACTTC
TRBV6-1,-,TRBJ2-2,TRBD1,CASTEVGTGYTGELFF,TGTGCCAGCACTGAAGTCGGGACAGGGTACACCGGGGAGCTGTTTTTT
TRBV9,-,TRBJ2-3,TRBD2,CASSAKTTSGGTDTQYF,TGTGCCAGCAGCGCCAAGACGACTAGCGGGGGGACAGATACGCAGTATTTT
TRBV5-1,-,TRBJ1-6,TRBD1,CASRDRGNSPLHF,TGCGCCAGCCGGGACAGGGGTAATTCACCCCTCCACTTT
TRBV6-5,once,TRBJ1-4,TRBD1,CASIDRGGAAEKLFF,TGTGCCAGCATCGACAGGGGGGGGGCTGCTGAAAAACTGTTTTTT
TRBV4-2,once,TRBJ2-3,TRBD2,CASSQGGGGFVTISTDTQYF,TGTGCCAGCAGCCAAGGCGGGGGGGGCTTCGTTACAATATCCACAGATACGCAGTATTTT
TRBV7-8,-,TRBJ1-4,TRBD1,CASSSLTGQKNEKLFF,TGTGCCAGCAGCTCCCTAACGGGACAGAAAAATGAAAAACTGTTTTTT
TRBV6-5,-,TRBJ1-5,-,CASSRESTTQPQHF,TGTGCCAGCTCCCGGGAGTCCACAACCCAGCCCCAGCATTTT
TRBV6-4,-,TRBJ1-2,-,CASSDSSATNYGYTF,TGTGCCAGCAGTGACTCGTCGGCGACCAACTATGGCTACACCTTC
TRBV23-1,-,TRBJ1-2,-,CASSPTGANYGYTF,TGCGCCAGCAGTCCGACGGGGGCTAACTATGGCTACACCTTC
TRBV2,-,TRBJ1-2,-,CASSDRRYGYTF,TGTGCCAGCAGTGACAGACGTTATGGCTACACCTTC
TRBV6-5,-,TRBJ2-3,-,CASSREGIPDTQYF,TGTGCCAGCAGTAGAGAAGGGATCCCAGATACGCAGTATTTT
TRBV20-1,few,TRBJ2-3,-,CSASQAASTDTQYF,TGCAGTGCTAGTCAGGCAGCTAGCACAGATACGCAGTATTTT
TRBV3-1/TRBV3-2,-,TRBJ2-3,-,CASSRQISTDTQYF,TGTGCCAGCAGCCGACAAATCTCGACAGATACGCAGTATTTT
TRBV9,-,TRBJ2-2,-,CASSPRMGTGELFF,TGTGCCAGCAGCCCCCGGATGGGAACCGGGGAGCTGTTTTTT